The 13 T cell receptor beta chains presented below share a single source sample, sequenced in a study of T cell responses to AZD1222 COVID-19 vaccine. Some clones are missing from TCRdb's copy, which holds only in-frame ones; the method was immunoSEQ multiplex PCR. The sample includes more than 100,000 clones, approximately 90% of them seen just once. Specimen: peripheral blood, collected on day 0 of AZD1222 vaccination. The receptors come from an adult in good health.

The V gene is TRBV7-9, the J gene TRBJ2-3; no clear D. The length of the CDR3 is 14 residues. CDR1 and CDR2 (germline): SEHNR, FQNEAQ (reference sequence). Trimming removed 2 bases at V and 4 bases at J, with 10 bases between. CDR3 protein: CASSLHGSSDTQYF. The CDR3 region has the DNA TGTGCCAGCAGCTTACATGGTTCCTCAGATACGCAGTATTTT.

This chain uses TRBV25-1 with TRBJ1-1, with D possibly being TRBD1 (5 bases). The V and J ends lost 7 bases and 5 bases respectively, with 14 bases between them. CDR1 is MGHDK, CDR2 SYGVNS, per germline. The CDR3 contains 13 residues. CDR3 in DNA: TGTGCCAGCAACACGGGGGGTCGGACTGAAGCTTTCTTT. It codes for CASNTGGRTEAFF.

The chain carries TRBV18 and TRBJ1-2, with 11 positions matching TRBD1. The V gene's germline CDR1 is KGHSH and CDR2 LQKENI. With V trimmed by 5 bases and J by 4 bases, 6 bases remained unmatched. The CDR3 totals 15 residues. CDR3 sequence: CASSTGQGATYGYTF. Here the CDR3 DNA reads TGTGCCAGCTCAACAGGACAGGGGGCCACCTATGGCTACACCTTC.

This chain connects TRBV7-2 to TRBJ2-3; 7 bases align to TRBD1. The CDR3 contains 15 residues. V lost 5 bases, J lost 0 bases, and 5 bases stayed unmatched. CDR1 and CDR2 (germline): SGHTA, FQGNSA. The CDR3, as DNA: TGTGCCAGCAGCCGCACAGGGGTTAGCACAGATACGCAGTATTTT. Translation: CASSRTGVSTDTQYF.

V and J are TRBV5-1 and TRBJ1-2, with a possible D match to TRBD1 (6 bases). V was shortened by 1 base and J by 7 bases, with 17 bases between the two germline ends. CDR3 length: 15 residues. CDR1 is SGHRS, CDR2 YFSETQ, per germline. The CDR3 protein is CASSLSGEQLSGYTF. The CDR3 nucleotides read TGCGCCAGCAGCTTGTCAGGGGAACAACTTAGTGGCTACACCTTC.

The chain joins TRBV7-2 to TRBJ1-2; no reliable D call. Germline lookup yields CDR1 SGHTA and CDR2 FQGNSA. The CDR3 extends over 15 amino acids. Trimming stripped 5 bases from V and 2 bases from J, with 15 bases between. CDR3 residues: CASSPHLTGNYGYTF. DNA for the CDR3: TGTGCCAGCAGCCCACATTTGACGGGGAACTATGGCTACACCTTC.

The chain is built from TRBV2 and TRBJ2-3; no reliable D call. The CDR3 has 15 residues. Germline V gene data show CDR1 as SNHLY and CDR2 as FYNNEI. V lost 4 bases and J 6 bases, leaving 17 bases between the germline ends. The DNA for the CDR3 is TGTGCCAGCAGTGCGGTGGGCGCCTCCGTGGATACGCAGTATTTT. It encodes CASSAVGASVDTQYF.

This chain links TRBV12-5 with TRBJ1-1; 9 bases line up with TRBD1. Germline CDR1 and CDR2: LGHNT and FRNRAP. The CDR3 is made up of 13 amino acids. V dropped 6 bases and J dropped 5; count of bases not matched to a gene: 4. This chain's CDR3 is CASGDRGQTEAFF. The DNA for the CDR3 is TGTGCTAGTGGGGACAGGGGTCAGACTGAAGCTTTCTTT.

This clone was recorded only once. The V gene is TRBV18, the J gene TRBJ2-1; D uncertain. CDR1 is KGHSH and CDR2 is LQKENI in the germline V gene. CDR3 size: 12 residues. Trimming took 3 bases from V and 7 from J, leaving 7 bases between them. The CDR3 DNA reads as TGTGCCAGCTCACCTCGAGAAAATGAGCAGTTCTTC. Protein: CASSPRENEQFF.

This clone was seen more than once but under ten times. The chain carries TRBV2 and TRBJ1-3; D not certain. The CDR3 is made up of 15 amino acids. Between the trimmed V and J ends, which lost 6 bases and 1 base, there was a span of 13 bases. Germline values: CDR1 SNHLY, CDR2 FYNNEI. CDR3 residues: CASRERFGSGNTIYF. The CDR3 bases are TGTGCCAGCAGGGAGAGGTTCGGATCTGGAAACACCATATATTTT. Using reference TRBV2 and TRBJ1-3 for the parts outside the CDR3, the full variable domain is EPEVTQTPSHQVTQMGQEVILRCVPISNHLYFYWYRQILGQKVEFLVSFYNNEISEKSEIFDDQFSVERPDGSNFTLKIRSTKLEDSAMYFCASRERFGSGNTIYFGEGSWLTVV.

The V gene is TRBV18, the J gene TRBJ1-1; D is undetermined. V was pared by 2 bases and J by 5 bases, with 9 bases between. Germline V lookup: CDR1 KGHSH, CDR2 LQKENI. The CDR3 has 13 amino acids. CDR3 in amino acids: CASSPGPPTEAFF. The CDR3 DNA follows: TGTGCCAGCTCACCAGGACCGCCTACTGAAGCTTTCTTT.

This clone has a handful of counts. The V call is TRBV28, the J call TRBJ1-2; D remains ambiguous. Germline CDR1 reads MDHEN; CDR2 reads SYDVKM. The V gene lost 1 base and the J gene lost 7 bases, with 4 bases spanning the gap. This CDR3 has 11 residues. CDR3 sequence: CASSLSRGYTF. CDR3 coding DNA: TGTGCCAGCAGTTTATCGCGTGGCTACACCTTC.

The chain carries TRBV4-2 and TRBJ2-7, with a weak D call TRBD2 (7 bases). The V and J ends lost 0 bases and 2 bases respectively, with 14 bases between them. The CDR3 is made up of 16 amino acids. The germline V gene has CDR1 LGHNA and CDR2 YNFKEQ. CDR3 sequence reads: CASSQDLGGAAYEQYF. As DNA, the CDR3 is TGTGCCAGCAGCCAAGATCTTGGGGGGGCGGCCTACGAGCAGTACTTC.